The clone carrying this T cell receptor beta chain was picked up many times. Exclusions: uncontrolled infection, other autoimmune disease, pregnancy, lactation. Diagnoses rested on clinical symptoms, serum thyroxine and TRAb, thyroid ultrasound and orbital computed tomography. The data originate from a study of T cells in Graves' hyperthyroidism and ophthalmopathy. On the study more broadly: The initial diagnosis was the point when peripheral blood was collected, ahead of any treatment.

Using RNA transcripts as the source, TCR beta CDR3 regions were amplified. Researchers ran a first-round RT-PCR on the TCR CDR3 using the HTBI primer set. From the multiplex PCR reads, TCRdb called clonotypes with MiXCR, one entry per CDR3 protein. The sample lists roughly 250,000 distinct CDR3 sequences, 13% to 15% seen once, with approximately 12% in the top ten. V lost 1 base to trimming and J lost 7 bases, with 7 bases between them. The CDR3 is made up of 12 amino acids. Germline V gene lookup returns CDR1 GTSNPN and CDR2 SVGIG (reference sequence). The sequenced sample was blood. The TCR originated in a woman in her thirties or forties with Graves' hyperthyroidism that later progressed to Graves' ophthalmopathy. The chain joins TRBV30 to TRBJ2-2; D unresolved. For the CDR3, the DNA is TGTGCCTGGAGTGAAGTTTTCGGGGAGCTGTTTTTT. Its protein product is CAWSEVFGELFF.